The 28 T cell receptor beta chains in this list originate from one sample, sequenced in a study of response to subunit inactivated influenza vaccine. TCRdb redid the calling of the RT-PCR reads with MiXCR, one entry per CDR3 protein. The sample yields under 200,000 distinct CDR3 sequences, about 10% seen once. This material consisted of CD8+ T cells sorted from PBMCs, taken around 25 months after vaccination. These receptors were obtained from a man in his fifties or sixties who received an inactivated influenza vaccine.

This clonotype was seen ten or more times. The rearrangement links TRBV7-9 to TRBJ2-1, with D unclear. Deletions cut 4 bases from V and 2 bases from J, with 12 bases between. CDR1 and CDR2 from the germline V gene are SEHNR and FQNEAQ (reference sequence). The CDR3 length is 15 residues. CDR3 residues: CASSSPDGTYNEQFF. In DNA form, the CDR3 reads TGTGCCAGCAGCTCCCCGGACGGAACCTACAATGAGCAGTTCTTC.

This clonotype has only a few counts. The chain couples TRBV12-3 or TRBV12-4 to TRBJ2-7, with TRBD2 matching over 10 bases. Trimming at V came to 5 bases and at J to 7 bases, leaving 11 bases not matched to a gene. This CDR3 contains 15 residues. In nucleotides, the CDR3 is TGTGCCAGCAGTCCCTCAGCTAGCGGGAGAATGGAGCAGTACTTC. Its translation is CASSPSASGRMEQYF.

This clonotype was picked up a small number of times. An end of the junction differs from the germline gene, which may be a read error. The rearrangement links TRBV4-2 to TRBJ2-5; no clear D gene. Germline V CDR1 and CDR2: LGHNA, YNFKEQ. This CDR3 is 15 amino acids long. In nucleotides, the CDR3 is TGTGCCAGCAGCCAAGATCTCACCCCATACGGCGGCCAGAACTTC. It specifies CASSQDLTPYGGQNF.

The chain has TRBV27 and TRBJ2-4; 9 positions match TRBD1. V dropped 6 bases and J dropped 0; count of bases not matched to a gene: 15. Germline V CDR1 and CDR2: MNHEY, SMNVEV (reference sequence). The CDR3 totals 19 residues. The CDR3 region is CASRADRGLLEAAKNIQYF. DNA for the CDR3: TGTGCCAGCAGGGCGGACAGGGGACTTTTGGAAGCAGCCAAAAACATTCAGTACTTC.

This clonotype was counted a few times. CDR3 amino acids: CATSDLRGYGYTF. Here the CDR3 DNA reads TGTGCCACCAGTGACCTACGCGGCTATGGCTACACCTTC. The chain carries TRBV24-1 and TRBJ1-2; no definite D call. Trimming pared 4 bases from V and 4 bases from J, leaving 9 bases between. Germline CDR1 reads KGHDR; CDR2 reads SFDVKD. The CDR3 contains 13 residues.

The genes are TRBV28 and TRBJ2-3, with 7 bases fitting TRBD2. V trimming: 3 bases; J trimming: 4 bases; junction bases outside the gene matches: 1. Germline-derived CDR1 and CDR2 are MDHEN and SYDVKM. This CDR3 has 13 residues. The CDR3 loop is CASSFAGADTQYF. CDR3 in DNA: TGTGCCAGCAGTTTTGCGGGGGCAGATACGCAGTATTTT.

At least ten counts were recorded for this clonotype. This chain joins TRBV28 and TRBJ2-5, with a tentative D call TRBD2 (6 bases). The CDR3 has 15 amino acids. Germline assignment: CDR1 MDHEN and CDR2 SYDVKM. V shed 0 bases and J shed 3 bases, with 11 bases lying between them. Here the CDR3 reads CASSLWSAGKETQYF. DNA of the CDR3: TGTGCCAGCAGTTTATGGTCGGCGGGGAAAGAGACCCAGTACTTC.

This clonotype has just a few counts. The rearrangement uses TRBV27 and TRBJ1-5, with 9 bases lining up with TRBD1. The junction had 4 bases not matched to a gene; V was cut back by 4 bases and J by 6 bases. The CDR3 sequence is 14 residues long. Germline CDR1 and CDR2: MNHEY and SMNVEV (reference sequence). CDR3 sequence: CASSSGTGFQPQHF. DNA of the CDR3: TGTGCCAGCAGTTCGGGGACAGGGTTTCAGCCCCAGCATTTT.

This clonotype was recorded a few times. This rearrangement joins TRBV9 to TRBJ2-1; D remains unclear. The V and J ends lost 0 bases and 7 bases respectively, with 8 bases between them. CDR1 is SGDLS, CDR2 YYNGEE, per germline. The CDR3 contains 13 residues. The CDR3 bases are TGTGCCAGCAGCGTAGGAGGAGTAAATGAGCAGTTCTTC. It codes for CASSVGGVNEQFF.

A few counts support this clonotype. The chain has TRBV7-9 and TRBJ2-2, with D possibly being TRBD2 (6 bases). The CDR3 is made up of 11 amino acids. V was pared by 8 bases and J by 9 bases, with 10 bases between. Germline assignment: CDR1 SEHNR and CDR2 FQNEAQ (reference sequence). CDR3 in DNA: TGTGCCAGCGGACGGGGGTGGGAGCTGTTTTTT. Its protein product is CASGRGWELFF.

The gene calls are TRBV12-3 or TRBV12-4 and TRBJ2-3; D is undetermined. V was cut by 6 bases and J by 0 bases, with 4 bases left in between. The CDR3 is 12 residues long. The CDR3 here is CASRESTDTQYF. CDR3 DNA: TGTGCCAGCAGGGAAAGCACAGATACGCAGTATTTT.

This clonotype was seen a few times. The rearrangement joins TRBV25-1 to TRBJ2-3; 7 nucleotides agree with TRBD2. This CDR3 region has 17 residues. J gave up 4 bases and V 0 bases, and 10 bases lay outside the gene matches. Germline V gene data show CDR1 as MGHDK and CDR2 as SYGVNS. In DNA, the CDR3 is TGTGCCAGCAGTGAATATGGCCTAGCGGAGACTCCAGATACGCAGTATTTT. The encoded protein is CASSEYGLAETPDTQYF.

This clonotype has a count of ten or more. The J gene is TRBJ2-2, the V gene TRBV28, with 9 bases lining up with TRBD1. V shed 3 bases and J 2 bases; nucleotides not matched to a gene: 7. CDR1 MDHEN and CDR2 SYDVKM come from the germline V gene. The CDR3 extends over 17 amino acids. CDR3 residues: CASSLPWTGANTGELFF. The CDR3 DNA sequence: TGTGCCAGCAGTTTGCCGTGGACAGGGGCCAACACCGGGGAGCTGTTTTTT. Supplemented by reference TRBV28 and TRBJ2-2, the full variable domain reads DVKVTQSSRYLVKRTGEKVFLECVQDMDHENMFWYRQDPGLGLRLIYFSYDVKMKEKGDIPEGYSVSREKKERFSLILESASTNQTSMYLCASSLPWTGANTGELFFGEGSRLTVL.

The CDR3 DNA reads TGCAGTGCTGGAATTTCTTCGGAAGCTTTCTTT. Translation: CSAGISSEAFF. The chain joins TRBV20-1 to TRBJ1-1; D is uncertain. Per the germline V gene, CDR1 is DFQATT and CDR2 is SNEGSKA (reference sequence). The CDR3 totals 11 residues. V shed 5 bases and J shed 8 bases, with 12 bases lying between them.

This chain joins TRBV3-1 and TRBJ2-1, with D possibly TRBD2 on 5 matching bases. V was cut by 3 bases and J by 7 bases, with 22 bases left in between. CDR1 is LGHDT, CDR2 YNNKEL, per germline (reference sequence). The CDR3 sequence is 17 residues long. CDR3 residues: CASSQIWAGDDKNEQFF. Written as DNA, the CDR3 is TGTGCCAGCAGCCAGATTTGGGCGGGCGACGACAAAAATGAGCAGTTCTTC.

This clonotype was detected many times. This chain joins TRBV5-5 and TRBJ1-6, with TRBD1 identical over 8 bases. Germline CDR1 is SGHKS and CDR2 is YYEKEE (reference sequence). This CDR3 spans 14 amino acids. V lost 4 bases and J lost 7; bases outside the gene matches: 4. CDR3 in amino acids: CASSGDRKNSPLHF. For the CDR3, the DNA is TGTGCCAGCAGCGGGGACAGGAAAAATTCACCCCTCCACTTT.

The chain recombines TRBV2 with TRBJ1-4; D ambiguous. The CDR3 has 13 amino acids. CDR1 is SNHLY and CDR2 is FYNNEI in the germline V gene. V was pared by 5 bases and J by 4 bases, with 8 bases between. CDR3 nucleotide sequence: TGTGCCAGCAGTCCCACGGGTAATGAAAAACTGTTTTTT. It is translated as CASSPTGNEKLFF.

This clonotype was seen a few times. This chain connects TRBV28 to TRBJ2-1, with TRBD1 matching over 8 bases. V trimming: 3 bases; J trimming: 9 bases; junction bases outside the gene matches: 7. Germline V CDR1 and CDR2: MDHEN, SYDVKM. The CDR3 is 14 residues long. This CDR3 reads CASSLADRGSEQFF. In DNA, the CDR3 is TGTGCCAGCAGTTTGGCTGACAGGGGAAGTGAGCAGTTCTTC. The full variable domain, with the rest looked up from reference TRBV28 and TRBJ2-1, is DVKVTQSSRYLVKRTGEKVFLECVQDMDHENMFWYRQDPGLGLRLIYFSYDVKMKEKGDIPEGYSVSREKKERFSLILESASTNQTSMYLCASSLADRGSEQFFGPGTRLTVL.

For the CDR3, the DNA is TGTGCCACCAGCAGAGTGGGCGGGAGCTACAATGAGCAGTTCTTC. Protein: CATSRVGGSYNEQFF. The chain combines TRBV15 with TRBJ2-1, with 7 bases that match TRBD2. CDR3 length equals 15 residues. Per the germline V gene, CDR1 is LNHNV and CDR2 is YYDKDF (reference sequence). V lost 1 base, J lost 3 bases, and 3 bases stayed unmatched.

This clonotype was detected only once. The V and J genes are TRBV12-3 or TRBV12-4 and TRBJ2-7; D is unclear. With 3 bases removed from V and 5 bases from J, the gap between germline ends came to 5 bases. CDR3 length: 11 amino acids. CDR3 residues: CASSFFHEQYF. The CDR3 region has the DNA TGTGCCAGCAGTTTTTTCCACGAGCAGTACTTC.

This clonotype was recorded a few times. The rearrangement joins TRBV4-2 to TRBJ2-3; 11 positions agree with TRBD2. CDR1 is LGHNA and CDR2 is YNFKEQ in the germline V gene. The CDR3 runs to 17 residues. Trimming took 2 bases from V and 2 from J; bases not matched to a gene: 6. The CDR3 loop is CASSQFLAGGNTDTQYF. The CDR3 DNA follows: TGTGCCAGCAGCCAATTTCTAGCGGGGGGAAACACAGATACGCAGTATTTT.

As regards this clonotype: One end of the junction fails to match germline, which may point to a read error. The chain employs TRBV5-6 and TRBJ1-2; D perhaps matches TRBD1 (5 bases). From germline, CDR1 is SGHDT and CDR2 YYEEEE. The CDR3 runs to 13 residues. CDR3 coding DNA: TGTGCCAGCACCTTGACAGTTTTGGAGGGCTACACCTTC. Its protein product is CASTLTVLEGYTF.

The rearrangement uses TRBV29-1 and TRBJ2-1, with TRBD1 matching over 7 bases. The CDR3 is 14 amino acids. CDR1 and CDR2 (germline): SQVTM, ANQGSEA. J lost 7 bases, V lost 3 bases, and 9 bases had no gene match. The CDR3 coding sequence is TGCAGCGTTGAGGGGGCTCCCAGGGGGAATGAGCAGTTCTTC. This gives the protein CSVEGAPRGNEQFF.

This clonotype has a handful of counts. The chain has TRBV4-2 and TRBJ2-1; TRBD1 or TRBD2 may be the D gene (5 bases each). The CDR3 totals 16 residues. V gave up 0 bases and J gave up 4 bases, with 13 bases separating them. Germline-derived CDR1 and CDR2 are LGHNA and YNFKEQ. The CDR3 DNA reads TGTGCCAGCAGCCAAGACTCGGGACGCACATACAATGAGCAGTTCTTC. As protein: CASSQDSGRTYNEQFF.

The chain couples TRBV18 to TRBJ2-5; no firm D call. The V and J ends lost 0 bases and 0 bases respectively, with 8 bases between them. This CDR3 has 15 amino acids. Germline-derived CDR1 and CDR2 are KGHSH and LQKENI. Here the CDR3 DNA reads TGTGCCAGCTCACCACCGTTCAGGTACCAAGAGACCCAGTACTTC. Translated: CASSPPFRYQETQYF.

This chain connects TRBV12-3 or TRBV12-4 to TRBJ2-5, with 13 bases lining up with TRBD2. This CDR3 region has 14 residues. After removal of 1 base from V and 10 bases from J, the junction contained 3 bases not matched to a gene. The CDR3 sequence is CASSLEGLAGRQYF. The CDR3 nucleotides are TGTGCCAGCAGTTTAGAGGGACTAGCGGGGCGCCAGTACTTC.

This clonotype was counted ten times or more. In DNA form, the CDR3 reads TGCGCCAGCAGCCAAGCTTACGTCGAACTAGCGGGAAGTACCGGGGAGCTGTTTTTT. Its translation: CASSQAYVELAGSTGELFF. The chain employs TRBV4-3 and TRBJ2-2, with 10 nucleotides matching TRBD2. V dropped 1 base and J dropped 5; count of bases not matched to a gene: 13. Germline V CDR1 and CDR2: LGHNA, YSLEER. The CDR3 is 19 amino acids.

In its sample, this clonotype was seen once. The genes are TRBV3-1 and TRBJ2-2; no reliable D call. The CDR3 contains 15 residues. Trimming removed 5 bases at V and 1 base at J, with 11 bases between. In germline, CDR1 is LGHDT, CDR2 YNNKEL (reference sequence). CDR3 DNA sequence: TGTGCCAGCAGCAAGCTGGCCCTGAACACCGGGGAGCTGTTTTTT. Its protein is CASSKLALNTGELFF.